Listed below are T cell receptor beta chains from one sample, sequenced in a study of T cell repertoires in cytomegalovirus infection. Each CDR3 protein is one row after TCRdb ran MiXCR on the reads. Of more than 350,000 distinct CDR3 sequences in the sample, 30% to 40% were seen once. The source material was PBMCs. Receptors were obtained from a human donor in good health (CMV status not recorded). Some clones in this sample may be carry-over from other donors' samples. Each CDR3 is given with its conserved first and last residue. Each record gives: D gene, J gene, clone size, V gene, CDR3 length, CDR3 protein, CDR3 DNA. A D gene is named only where the DNA matches it firmly. Some rows have no size entry. The others give once, few or many, or a class for an expanded clone.

d_gene: NA; j_gene: TRBJ2-1; abundance: many; v_gene: TRBV7-8; len: 13; CDR3aa: CASSGGLPNEQFF; CDR3nt: TGTGCCAGCAGCGGGGGACTCCCCAATGAGCAGTTCTTC
d_gene: NA; j_gene: TRBJ2-3; abundance: NA; v_gene: TRBV2; len: 13; CDR3aa: CASRDRGRDTQYF; CDR3nt: TGTGCCAGCAGGGATAGAGGGCGGGATACGCAGTATTTT
d_gene: TRBD1; j_gene: TRBJ1-2; abundance: NA; v_gene: TRBV6-1; len: 15; CDR3aa: CASSEAVGQGYGYTF; CDR3nt: TGTGCCAGCAGTGAAGCTGTCGGACAGGGCTATGGCTACACCTTC
d_gene: NA; j_gene: TRBJ1-2; abundance: once; v_gene: TRBV10-3; len: 12; CDR3aa: CAISEFNSGYTF; CDR3nt: TGTGCCATCAGTGAGTTCAACAGTGGTTACACCTTC
d_gene: TRBD2; j_gene: TRBJ2-5; abundance: few; v_gene: TRBV12-3/TRBV12-4; len: 17; CDR3aa: CASSRGLAGRLQETQYF; CDR3nt: TGTGCCAGCAGCCGAGGACTAGCGGGGAGGCTCCAAGAGACCCAGTACTTC
d_gene: TRBD1; j_gene: TRBJ1-4; abundance: NA; v_gene: TRBV28; len: 15; CDR3aa: CASRPPGQKGQKLFF; CDR3nt: TGTGCCAGCAGGCCTCCGGGACAGAAGGGCCAAAAACTGTTTTTT
d_gene: NA; j_gene: TRBJ1-6; abundance: NA; v_gene: TRBV6-5; len: 19; CDR3aa: CASSYSMKGRSTYNSPLHF; CDR3nt: TGTGCCAGCAGTTACTCGATGAAGGGGCGTAGCACCTATAATTCACCCCTCCACTTT
d_gene: TRBD1; j_gene: TRBJ1-1; abundance: many; v_gene: TRBV7-8; len: 15; CDR3aa: CASSLMGQGSTEAFF; CDR3nt: TGTGCCAGCAGCTTAATGGGACAGGGTAGCACTGAAGCTTTCTTT
d_gene: NA; j_gene: TRBJ1-1; abundance: NA; v_gene: TRBV20-1; len: 12; CDR3aa: CSASPGYTEAFF; CDR3nt: TGCAGTGCTAGCCCAGGGTACACTGAAGCTTTCTTT
d_gene: NA; j_gene: TRBJ2-4; abundance: NA; v_gene: TRBV20-1; len: 17; CDR3aa: CSARDAGIRLAKNIQYF; CDR3nt: TGCAGTGCTAGAGATGCCGGGATCAGACTAGCCAAAAACATTCAGTACTTC
d_gene: NA; j_gene: TRBJ2-1; abundance: few; v_gene: TRBV28; len: 13; CDR3aa: CASQDHSYNEQFF; CDR3nt: TGTGCCAGCCAAGACCACTCCTACAATGAGCAGTTCTTC
d_gene: NA; j_gene: TRBJ1-1; abundance: many; v_gene: TRBV11-2; len: 15; CDR3aa: CASSLHLAMNTEAFF; CDR3nt: TGTGCCAGCAGCTTACATCTGGCGATGAACACTGAAGCTTTCTTT
d_gene: NA; j_gene: TRBJ2-5; abundance: NA; v_gene: TRBV11-2; len: 15; CDR3aa: CASSFWGAPQETPSF; CDR3nt: TGTGCCAGCAGCTTTTGGGGGGCGCCACAAGAGACCCCGTCCTTC
d_gene: TRBD1; j_gene: TRBJ1-1; abundance: NA; v_gene: TRBV2; len: 16; CDR3aa: CASSIGDREVNTEAFF; CDR3nt: TGTGCCAGCAGTATAGGGGACAGGGAGGTGAACACTGAAGCTTTCTTT
d_gene: NA; j_gene: TRBJ2-7; abundance: few; v_gene: TRBV6-2/TRBV6-3; len: 14; CDR3aa: CATDNGTPGSEQYF; CDR3nt: TGTGCCACAGATAACGGGACACCCGGCTCCGAGCAGTACTTC
d_gene: NA; j_gene: TRBJ1-5; abundance: NA; v_gene: TRBV6-1; len: 14; CDR3aa: CASSERTGNQPQHF; CDR3nt: TGTGCCAGCAGTGAAAGGACAGGCAATCAGCCCCAGCATTTT
d_gene: TRBD2; j_gene: TRBJ2-5; abundance: NA; v_gene: TRBV6-8; len: 17; CDR3aa: CASSYSNPSGKGETQYF; CDR3nt: TGTGCCAGCAGTTACTCGAATCCTAGCGGGAAGGGGGAGACCCAGTACTTC
d_gene: NA; j_gene: TRBJ1-1; abundance: NA; v_gene: TRBV20-1; len: 13; CDR3aa: CSARDESRAEAFF; CDR3nt: TGCAGTGCTAGAGACGAGTCGCGGGCTGAAGCTTTCTTT
d_gene: NA; j_gene: TRBJ1-1; abundance: NA; v_gene: TRBV12-3/TRBV12-4; len: 15; CDR3aa: CASSLTQGVNTEAFF; CDR3nt: TGTGCCAGCAGTTTAACCCAGGGTGTGAACACTGAAGCTTTCTTT
d_gene: NA; j_gene: TRBJ1-2; abundance: NA; v_gene: TRBV5-1; len: 19; CDR3aa: CASSLEFATSTQWLYGYTF; CDR3nt: TGCGCCAGCAGCTTGGAGTTTGCCACTTCGACTCAGTGGCTCTATGGCTACACCTTC
d_gene: TRBD2; j_gene: TRBJ2-1; abundance: NA; v_gene: TRBV12-3/TRBV12-4; len: 15; CDR3aa: CASSSSGTSSNEQFF; CDR3nt: TGTGCCAGCAGTTCCTCCGGGACTAGTAGCAATGAGCAGTTCTTC
d_gene: NA; j_gene: TRBJ1-4; abundance: NA; v_gene: TRBV19; len: 15; CDR3aa: CASSYVWIRREKLFF; CDR3nt: TGTGCCAGTAGTTATGTGTGGATCCGGCGCGAAAAACTGTTTTTT
d_gene: TRBD1; j_gene: TRBJ2-7; abundance: few; v_gene: TRBV7-9; len: 14; CDR3aa: CASSGGQGPFEQYF; CDR3nt: TGTGCCAGCAGCGGGGGACAGGGGCCCTTCGAGCAGTACTTC
d_gene: NA; j_gene: TRBJ1-1; abundance: few; v_gene: TRBV18; len: 15; CDR3aa: CASSPKGGGDTEAFF; CDR3nt: TGTGCCAGCTCACCAAAGGGGGGCGGGGACACTGAAGCTTTCTTT
d_gene: NA; j_gene: TRBJ2-3; abundance: few; v_gene: TRBV7-8; len: 15; CDR3aa: CASSLRTRPVDTQYF; CDR3nt: TGTGCCAGCAGCTTACGGACCAGGCCGGTAGATACGCAGTATTTT